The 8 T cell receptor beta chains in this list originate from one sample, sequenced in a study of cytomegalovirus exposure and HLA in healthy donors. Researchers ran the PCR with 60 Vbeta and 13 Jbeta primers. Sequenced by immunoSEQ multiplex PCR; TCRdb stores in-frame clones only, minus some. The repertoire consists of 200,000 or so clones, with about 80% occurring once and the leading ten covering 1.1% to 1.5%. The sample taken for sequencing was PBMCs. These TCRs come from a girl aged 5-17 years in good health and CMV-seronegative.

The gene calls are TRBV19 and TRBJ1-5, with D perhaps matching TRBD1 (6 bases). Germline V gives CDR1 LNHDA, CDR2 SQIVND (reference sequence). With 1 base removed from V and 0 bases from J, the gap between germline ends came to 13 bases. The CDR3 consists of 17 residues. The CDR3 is CASSIGDTTYSNQPQHF. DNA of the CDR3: TGTGCCAGTAGTATAGGGGACACCACATATAGCAATCAGCCCCAGCATTTT.

This CDR3 is CSVETRQQLTYEQYF. CDR3 in DNA: TGCAGCGTTGAGACCCGACAGCAGCTTACCTACGAGCAGTACTTC. The J gene is TRBJ2-5, the V gene TRBV29-1; D is possibly TRBD1 (5 bases). The J call may be faulty, since TRBJ2-7 better matches the DNA end. CDR1 is SQVTM and CDR2 is ANQGSEA in the germline V gene. The CDR3 sequence is 15 residues long.

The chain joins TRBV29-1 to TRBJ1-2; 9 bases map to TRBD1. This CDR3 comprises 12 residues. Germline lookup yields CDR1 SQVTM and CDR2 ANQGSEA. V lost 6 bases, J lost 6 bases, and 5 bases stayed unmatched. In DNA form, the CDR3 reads TGCAGCGTGGGACAGGGTTATCATGGCTACACCTTC. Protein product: CSVGQGYHGYTF.

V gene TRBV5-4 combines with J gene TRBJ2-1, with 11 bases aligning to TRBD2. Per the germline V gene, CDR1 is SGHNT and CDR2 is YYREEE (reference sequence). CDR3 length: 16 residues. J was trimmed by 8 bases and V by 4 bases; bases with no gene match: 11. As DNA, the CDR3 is TGTGCCAGCAGCCAACTAGCGGGAGAGGTTACGGATGAGCAGTTCTTC. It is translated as CASSQLAGEVTDEQFF. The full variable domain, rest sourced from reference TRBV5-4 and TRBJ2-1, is ETGVTQSPTHLIKTRGQQVTLRCSSQSGHNTVSWYQQALGQGPQFIFQYYREEENGRGNFPPRFSGLQFPNYSSELNVNALELDDSALYLCASSQLAGEVTDEQFFGPGTRLTVL.

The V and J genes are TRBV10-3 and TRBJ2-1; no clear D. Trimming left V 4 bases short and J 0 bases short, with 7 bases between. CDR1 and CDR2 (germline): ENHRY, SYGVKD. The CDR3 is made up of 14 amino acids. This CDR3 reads CAISVGGSYNEQFF. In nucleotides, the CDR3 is TGTGCCATCAGTGTTGGCGGCTCCTACAATGAGCAGTTCTTC.

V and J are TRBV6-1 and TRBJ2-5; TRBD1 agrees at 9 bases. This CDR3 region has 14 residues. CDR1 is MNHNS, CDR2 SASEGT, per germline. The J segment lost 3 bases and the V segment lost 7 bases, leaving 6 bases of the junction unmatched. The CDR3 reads CASTGQGFEETQYF. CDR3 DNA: TGTGCCAGCACGGGACAGGGATTTGAAGAGACCCAGTACTTC.

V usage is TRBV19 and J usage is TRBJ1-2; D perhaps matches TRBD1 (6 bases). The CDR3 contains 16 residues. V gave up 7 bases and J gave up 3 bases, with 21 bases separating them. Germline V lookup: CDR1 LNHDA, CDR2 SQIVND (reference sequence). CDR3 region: CASTKSPDRVDYGYTF. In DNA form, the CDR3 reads TGTGCCAGTACCAAGAGCCCGGACAGAGTCGACTATGGCTACACCTTC.

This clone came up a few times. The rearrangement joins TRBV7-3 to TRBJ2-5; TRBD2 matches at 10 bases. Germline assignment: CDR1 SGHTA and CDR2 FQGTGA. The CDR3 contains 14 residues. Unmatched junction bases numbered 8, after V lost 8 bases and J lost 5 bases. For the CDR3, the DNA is TGTGCCAGCTCCCCTAGCGGGGGATTTGAGACCCAGTACTTC. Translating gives CASSPSGGFETQYF.